Sequencing of this T cell receptor beta chain was carried out in a study of blood T cells in healthy people across ages. The draw of peripheral blood yielded ten milliliters from each donor. This clonotype was counted a few times. The antigen is undetermined. Study results and caveats: Donors of long life had a larger count of naive CD4+ cells and greater diversity than aged donors.

The CDR3 has 14 residues. Germline CDR1 and CDR2: ENHRY and SYGVKD. The V segment lost 10 bases and the J segment 3 bases; nucleotides outside the gene matches: 5. Then a second PCR, running about 6 to 12 cycles, was carried out with a sample-barcoded 5' primer and a J-beta primer mix. A 12-random-nucleotide template-switch adaptor tagged each cDNA molecule. TCRdb processed the 5' RACE reads anew with MiXCR; each CDR3 protein has one entry. This table has about 810,000 distinct CDR3 sequences, about 34% appearing once. This TCR was sampled from a young man in good health. What was sequenced was blood. The chain links TRBV10-3 to TRBJ1-6, with TRBD1 matching over 8 bases. CDR3 nucleotide sequence: TGTGCCACGACAGGGGACAACTATAATTCACCCCTCCACTTT. It specifies CATTGDNYNSPLHF.